The 29 T cell receptor beta chains presented below share a single source sample, sequenced in a study of T-cell memory formation after mild COVID-19. Via MiXCR, TCRdb re-called the 5' RACE reads, giving one row per CDR3 protein. The data show fewer than 15,000 distinct CDR3 sequences, more than 10% seen once. Sequences were obtained from PBMCs or a T cell subset sorted from them (not recorded which). The receptor source for this set is an adult woman who had mild COVID-19 (a few samples of this study predate the infection). Cell type and time point are not known.

This clonotype was detected only a few times. The V call is TRBV20-1, the J call TRBJ1-6; D is perhaps TRBD1 (5 bases). CDR3 length: 15 amino acids. From germline, CDR1 is DFQATT and CDR2 SNEGSKA (reference sequence). V lost 6 bases, J lost 4 bases, and 16 bases lay in between. This CDR3 is CSAAPPTAYNSPLHF. DNA for the CDR3: TGCAGTGCCGCCCCTCCGACAGCTTATAATTCACCCCTCCACTTT.

This clonotype has at least ten counts. This rearrangement joins TRBV20-1 to TRBJ1-1; TRBD1 is a possible D gene (6 bases). Trimming cost V 2 bases and J 7 bases, with 14 bases left between them. From germline, CDR1 is DFQATT and CDR2 SNEGSKA (reference sequence). The CDR3 loop spans 13 amino acids. In nucleotides, the CDR3 is TGCAGTGCTAGACTAGGAGGGGGGCTTGAAGCTTTCTTT. It translates to CSARLGGGLEAFF.

V is TRBV3-1 and J is TRBJ1-2; D is undetermined. Deletions cut 5 bases from V and 2 bases from J, with 3 bases between. CDR1 and CDR2 (germline): LGHDT, YNNKEL (reference sequence). The CDR3 runs 11 residues. Written as DNA, the CDR3 is TGTGCCAGCAGCAAGAACTATGGCTACACCTTC. This gives the protein CASSKNYGYTF.

In the case of this clonotype: A much larger clone lies one base from this, so it may be a read error. The V call is TRBV4-1, the J call TRBJ2-7; 11 bases agree with TRBD1. CDR3 length equals 15 residues. Germline lookup yields CDR1 MGHRA and CDR2 YSYEKL. CDR3 in DNA: TGCGCCAGCAGCCCTTTAGGACAGGGGGCCTACGAGAAGTACTTC. It codes for CASSPLGQGAYEKYF.

This clonotype showed up many times. This chain links TRBV7-2 with TRBJ2-7; 7 positions match TRBD2. The CDR3 has 14 residues. V shed 5 bases, J shed 3 bases, and the junction held 7 bases outside the gene matches. Germline V gene lookup returns CDR1 SGHTA and CDR2 FQGNSA. The CDR3 loop is CASSSLWGGYEQYF. CDR3 DNA sequence: TGTGCCAGCAGCAGCCTATGGGGGGGCTACGAGCAGTACTTC.

The chain joins TRBV2 to TRBJ2-7, with D unclear. The CDR3 contains 12 residues. V lost 1 base, J lost 3 bases, and 4 bases lay in between. Per the germline V gene, CDR1 is SNHLY and CDR2 is FYNNEI. The CDR3 spells CASSEENYEQYF. DNA for the CDR3: TGTGCCAGCAGTGAAGAGAACTACGAGCAGTACTTC.

This clonotype was seen ten or more times. This chain joins TRBV29-1 and TRBJ1-1, with D perhaps matching TRBD1 (5 bases). Germline-derived CDR1 and CDR2 are SQVTM and ANQGSEA. This CDR3 region has 11 residues. The ends were cut back, 5 bases at V and 8 bases at J, with 12 bases in the middle. The DNA for the CDR3 is TGCAGCGTTTTCACGGGGGGGGAAGCTTTCTTT. Translation gives CSVFTGGEAFF.

This clonotype showed up many times. The genes are TRBV11-2 and TRBJ2-1; the match to TRBD1 covers 7 bases. Germline assignment: CDR1 SGHAT and CDR2 FQNNGV. Trimming cost V 4 bases and J 7 bases; bases outside gene matches: 4. CDR3 length: 13 residues. CDR3 sequence: CASSYPRGNEQFF. CDR3 DNA: TGTGCCAGCAGCTACCCCAGGGGGAATGAGCAGTTCTTC.

This clonotype was counted many times. The chain uses TRBV6-2 or TRBV6-3 and TRBJ2-7, with TRBD2 matching over 9 bases. CDR3 length: 13 amino acids. Germline CDR1 reads MNHEY; CDR2 reads SVGEGT. V gave up 8 bases and J gave up 1 base; unmatched junction bases: 3. CDR3 in DNA: TGTGCCAGCCGACTAGCGGTGTCCTACGAGCAGTACTTC. Amino acids: CASRLAVSYEQYF.

The chain is built from TRBV7-9 and TRBJ2-7; the D is unclear. Trimming pared 1 base from V and 3 bases from J, leaving 13 bases between. The CDR3 runs to 15 residues. Germline V gene sequence: CDR1 SEHNR, CDR2 FQNEAQ (reference sequence). The DNA for the CDR3 is TGTGCCAGCAGCTTAGGAAGGACCTTAGACTACGAGCAGTACTTC. This translates into CASSLGRTLDYEQYF.

By share, this clonotype ranks as medium-sized. The chain employs TRBV5-1 and TRBJ2-6; tentative D call: TRBD1 (5 bases). Germline loops: CDR1 SGHRS, CDR2 YFSETQ. Trimming pared 1 base from V and 0 bases from J, leaving 14 bases between. CDR3 length equals 18 residues. DNA for the CDR3: TGCGCCAGCAGCTTGTTCCAGGGTCCCTTCTCTGGGGCCAACGTCCTGACTTTC. Encoded protein: CASSLFQGPFSGANVLTF.

This clonotype was seen repeatedly, ten times or more. V and J are TRBV18 and TRBJ2-1; 12 bases match TRBD2. J was trimmed by 9 bases and V by 6 bases; bases with no gene match: 6. In germline, CDR1 is KGHSH, CDR2 LQKENI. This CDR3 spans 14 amino acids. CDR3 loop: CASSATSGGSEQFF. CDR3 DNA sequence: TGTGCCAGCTCGGCAACTAGCGGGGGGTCTGAGCAGTTCTTC.

The CDR3 loop is CASSLGLAGSETQYF. The CDR3 DNA is TGTGCCAGCAGCTTGGGACTAGCGGGTTCGGAGACCCAGTACTTC. The chain uses TRBV7-8 and TRBJ2-5; the match to TRBD2 covers 12 bases. CDR1 is SGHVS and CDR2 is FQNEAQ in the germline V gene. Trimming removed 3 bases from V and 5 bases from J; junction bases left unmatched: 4. The CDR3 runs to 15 residues.

Remarks on this clonotype: It may be a read error: a sequence one base away is much more abundant. The conserved phenylalanine or tryptophan normally closing the CDR3 is absent here, so this likely arose from a read error. For the CDR3, the DNA is TGCGCCAGCAGCCTCGACAGTCCCGGAGGCTACACCATC. It is translated as CASSLDSPGGYTI. This sequence joins TRBV5-1 and TRBJ1-2; possible D gene TRBD1, 5 bases. Germline CDR1 SGHRS, CDR2 YFSETQ. CDR3 length: 13 residues. V was cut by 4 bases and J by 8 bases, with 15 bases left in between.

This chain uses TRBV9 with TRBJ2-5, with no clear D. Trimming removed 4 bases from V and 2 bases from J, with 18 bases in between. The CDR3 loop spans 16 amino acids. CDR1 and CDR2 from the germline V gene are SGDLS and YYNGEE. CDR3 DNA: TGTGCCAGCAGCCCTGTTGTAGCCCCTATGCAAGAGACCCAGTACTTC. It yields the protein CASSPVVAPMQETQYF.

This clonotype was counted ten times or more. This chain connects TRBV5-1 to TRBJ1-1; D is undetermined. V was pared by 2 bases and J by 6 bases, with 14 bases between. This CDR3 spans 14 amino acids. Germline CDR1 is SGHRS and CDR2 is YFSETQ. The CDR3 sequence is CASSFIHPSSEAFF. CDR3 coding DNA: TGCGCCAGCAGCTTCATACACCCCTCCTCTGAAGCTTTCTTT.

This clonotype was detected many times. The chain has TRBV12-3 or TRBV12-4 and TRBJ2-7; 8 bases map to TRBD2. Trimming took 5 bases from V and 4 from J; bases not matched to a gene: 4. This CDR3 is 13 amino acids long. CDR3: CASSLGGGYEQYF. CDR3 coding DNA: TGTGCCAGCAGTCTCGGGGGGGGATACGAGCAGTACTTC.

This clonotype was counted many times. The V gene is TRBV7-2, the J gene TRBJ2-7; 9 nucleotides agree with TRBD1. The CDR3 spans 16 residues. After removal of 5 bases from V and 0 bases from J, the junction contained 8 bases not matched to a gene. The germline V gene encodes CDR1 SGHTA and CDR2 FQGNSA. The chain's CDR3 is CASSRPRDRASYEQYF. In nucleotides, the CDR3 is TGTGCCAGCAGCCGACCCCGGGACAGGGCCTCCTACGAGCAGTACTTC. Filled out from reference TRBV7-2 and TRBJ2-7, the complete variable domain reads GAGVSQSPSNKVTEKGKDVELRCDPISGHTALYWYRQSLGQGLEFLIYFQGNSAPDKSGLPSDRFSAERTGGSVSTLTIQRTQQEDSAVYLCASSRPRDRASYEQYFGPGTRLTVT.

This clonotype was observed at least ten times. The genes are TRBV19 and TRBJ2-2; D is unresolved. Trimming pared 2 bases from V and 6 bases from J, leaving 10 bases between. Germline-derived CDR1 and CDR2 are LNHDA and SQIVND (reference sequence). CDR3 size: 14 residues. The CDR3, as DNA: TGTGCCAGTAGTATAACGTGGGAATCCGGGGAGCTGTTTTTT. This gives the protein CASSITWESGELFF.

The chain carries TRBV5-1 and TRBJ2-3, with a weak D call TRBD1 (5 bases). Germline V gene sequence: CDR1 SGHRS, CDR2 YFSETQ. The CDR3 consists of 15 residues. Trimming cost V 2 bases and J 0 bases, with 10 bases left between them. Here the CDR3 DNA reads TGCGCCAGCAGCTTTAAGGGGTCTAGCACAGATACGCAGTATTTT. This sequence encodes CASSFKGSSTDTQYF. Variable domain in full (rest from reference TRBV5-1 and TRBJ2-3): KAGVTQTPRYLIKTRGQQVTLSCSPISGHRSVSWYQQTPGQGLQFLFEYFSETQRNKGNFPGRFSGRQFSNSRSEMNVSTLELGDSALYLCASSFKGSSTDTQYFGPGTRLTVL.

This clonotype was recorded at least ten times. The chain carries TRBV7-9 and TRBJ1-4, with D possibly TRBD1 on 6 matching bases. V lost 2 bases and J 7 bases, leaving 14 bases between the germline ends. The germline gives CDR1 SEHNR, CDR2 FQNEAQ (reference sequence). CDR3 length: 15 amino acids. DNA of the CDR3: TGTGCCAGCAGCTTAACGGGGGGACAAGGTGAAAAACTGTTTTTT. The encoded protein is CASSLTGGQGEKLFF.

This clonotype was counted ten times or more. The genes are TRBV12-3 or TRBV12-4 and TRBJ2-3; maybe TRBD1 (6 bases). The CDR3 length is 14 residues. The V end was cut by 1 base, the J end by 8 bases, with 13 bases between. The DNA for the CDR3 is TGTGCCAGCAGTTTAGTGGGGGCAATTAGTACGCAGTATTTT. It encodes CASSLVGAISTQYF.

This clonotype has ten or more counts. J is TRBJ1-2 and V is TRBV7-2; D unclear. The germline gives CDR1 SGHTA, CDR2 FQGNSA. With 6 bases removed from V and 0 bases from J, the gap between germline ends came to 11 bases. This CDR3 is 14 amino acids long. The CDR3 nucleotides read TGTGCCAGCAGTCCCGACGGAGCTAACTATGGCTACACCTTC. This sequence encodes CASSPDGANYGYTF.

This clonotype has ten or more counts. The chain has TRBV29-1 and TRBJ1-2; the D is unclear. Trimming removed 3 bases at V and 3 bases at J, with 8 bases between. CDR3 length equals 12 residues. Per germline, CDR1 SQVTM and CDR2 ANQGSEA. This CDR3 reads CSVDGQDYGYTF. The CDR3 nucleotides are TGCAGCGTTGACGGTCAGGACTATGGCTACACCTTC.

This clonotype has ten or more counts. V gene TRBV12-3 or TRBV12-4 combines with J gene TRBJ1-3; a possible D gene is TRBD1 (6 bases). This CDR3 is built from 13 residues. The ends were cut back, 8 bases at V and 1 base at J, with 9 bases in the middle. The CDR3 nucleotides are TGTGCCAGCTGGACAGTTTCTGGAAACACCATATATTTT. Protein sequence: CASWTVSGNTIYF.

This clonotype has at least ten counts. J is TRBJ1-1 and V is TRBV18; 7 nucleotides align to TRBD1. The CDR3 consists of 14 residues. The J segment lost 8 bases and the V segment lost 5 bases, leaving 11 bases of the junction unmatched. The germline gives CDR1 KGHSH, CDR2 LQKENI. Here the CDR3 reads CASSSSGGPREAFF. CDR3 coding DNA: TGTGCCAGCTCATCGTCAGGGGGACCTCGGGAAGCTTTCTTT.

The chain has TRBV7-9 and TRBJ1-5; tentatively, D is TRBD1 (6 bases). The CDR3 extends over 15 amino acids. With 4 bases removed from V and 5 bases from J, the gap between germline ends came to 15 bases. CDR1 is SEHNR and CDR2 is FQNEAQ in the germline V gene (reference sequence). CDR3 amino acids: CASSSTAAGDQPQHF. The CDR3 coding sequence is TGTGCCAGCAGCTCGACGGCGGCAGGGGATCAGCCCCAGCATTTT.

This clonotype was seen at least ten times. The chain combines TRBV12-3 or TRBV12-4 with TRBJ1-2, with 11 bases aligning to TRBD1. The CDR3 totals 17 residues. The ends lost 3 bases at V and 0 bases at J; junction bases unmatched: 6. The CDR3 DNA follows: TGTGCCAGCAGTTTCTGGGACAGGGGGTTAGCTAACTATGGCTACACCTTC. Translated: CASSFWDRGLANYGYTF.

There are many counts of this clonotype. The V and J genes are TRBV9 and TRBJ2-3, with D possibly TRBD1 on 6 matching bases. Looked up from germline, CDR1 is SGDLS and CDR2 is YYNGEE. The CDR3 is made up of 16 amino acids. The V gene lost 3 bases and the J gene lost 3 bases, with 17 bases spanning the gap. The CDR3 region has the DNA TGTGCCAGCAGCGGAGGGGCAGGACAGAAGACAGATACGCAGTATTTT. The encoded protein is CASSGGAGQKTDTQYF.